This T cell receptor beta chain was retrieved from a study of response to subunit inactivated influenza vaccine. TCRdb called the RT-PCR reads again in MiXCR, with one record for every CDR3 protein. The repertoire includes about 170,000 distinct CDR3 sequences, over 9.5% of them detected once, and over 25% sits in the top ten. J gave up 1 base and V 6 bases, and 6 bases lay outside the gene matches. The CDR3 totals 14 residues. Germline V gene data show CDR1 as SGHRS and CDR2 as YFSETQ. Notes on the study in general: There was a suggestion from the authors that each seasonal influenza vaccination recruits few new T cells.

This clonotype appeared a few times. Its antigen is currently unknown. These data also featured in a second study, about T cells expressing NK-cell markers. That study adds: The TCR beta cDNA came from 5'RACE template switching with UMIs. Investigators obtained TCR beta repertoires from sorted CD3+CD56+NKG2C+, CD3+CD56+NKG2C- and CD3+CD56-NKG2C+ T cells. In over 5 donors, dominant CD3+CD56+NKG2C+ clonotypes ranked among the top 10 CD8+ clonotypes.

The sequencing used CD8+ T cells sorted from PBMCs, collected 12 days after vaccination. The clonotype was recovered from a man aged 50 to 60 who received an inactivated influenza vaccine. The chain combines TRBV5-1 with TRBJ1-1; 7 bases match TRBD1. The CDR3 region is CASKTGRGNTEAFF. CDR3 sequence (DNA): TGCGCCAGCAAGACAGGGCGAGGGAACACTGAAGCTTTCTTT. Combining the CDR3 with reference TRBV5-1 and TRBJ1-1 gives the whole variable domain KAGVTQTPRYLIKTRGQQVTLSCSPISGHRSVSWYQQTPGQGLQFLFEYFSETQRNKGNFPGRFSGRQFSNSRSEMNVSTLELGDSALYLCASKTGRGNTEAFFGQGTRLTVV.